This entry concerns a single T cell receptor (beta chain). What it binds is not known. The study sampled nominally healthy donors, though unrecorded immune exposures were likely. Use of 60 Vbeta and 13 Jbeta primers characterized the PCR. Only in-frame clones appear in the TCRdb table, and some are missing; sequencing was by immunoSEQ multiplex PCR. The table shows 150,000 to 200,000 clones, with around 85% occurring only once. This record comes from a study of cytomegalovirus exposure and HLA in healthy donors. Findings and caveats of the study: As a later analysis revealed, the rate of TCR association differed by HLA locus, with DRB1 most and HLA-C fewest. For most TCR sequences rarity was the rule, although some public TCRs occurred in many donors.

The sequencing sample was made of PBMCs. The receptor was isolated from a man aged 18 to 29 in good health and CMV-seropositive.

CDR3 loop: CASSLFASAGGQFF. The DNA of the CDR3 is TGTGCCAGCAGCTTATTTGCGTCGGCGGGGGGTCAATTCTTC. The chain is built from TRBV11-2 and TRBJ2-1; the match to TRBD2 covers 8 bases. This CDR3 region has 14 residues. V was pared by 2 bases and J by 16 bases, with 13 bases of the junction left unmatched. Germline V gene data show CDR1 as SGHAT and CDR2 as FQNNGV. Full variable domain (remainder filled in from reference TRBV11-2 and TRBJ2-1): EAGVAQSPRYKIIEKRQSVAFWCNPISGHATLYWYQQILGQGPKLLIQFQNNGVVDDSQLPKDRFSAERLKGVDSTLKIQPAKLEDSAVYLCASSLFASAGGQFFGPGTRLTVL.